This passage covers 2 T cell receptor beta chains from one sample sequenced in a study of regulatory T cells in long-lasting Graves disease. To make TCR beta libraries, researchers used iRepertoire HTBI primers and Arm-PCR of CDR3 regions. MiXCR was run by TCRdb on the multiplex PCR reads, yielding one entry per CDR3 protein. The repertoire includes 550,000 to 600,000 distinct CDR3 sequences, around 16% of them detected once, and about 12% sits in the top ten. Time point given: newly diagnosed GD, antithyroid drugs for less than 3 months. PBMC-derived RNA was used for the TCR library. These data were also reused for a study on T cells in Graves' hyperthyroidism and ophthalmopathy.

The sample here was peripheral blood mononuclear cells (PBMCs), taken at new diagnosis, from a patient treated with antithyroid drugs. These TCRs come from a man between 18 and 29 years old with Graves disease.

This clonotype appeared many times. The chain is built from TRBV27 and TRBJ2-2, with D maybe TRBD2 (6 bases). Trimming cost V 4 bases and J 6 bases, with 15 bases left between them. Germline CDR1 MNHEY, CDR2 SMNVEV (reference sequence). The CDR3 has 15 amino acids. CDR3 sequence: CASSSGLLEAGELFF. The CDR3 region has the DNA TGTGCCAGCAGTTCTGGACTACTAGAGGCCGGGGAGCTGTTTTTT.

This clonotype was detected ten times or more. This chain links TRBV28 with TRBJ2-7, with a possible D match to TRBD2 (5 bases). Trimming stripped 3 bases from V and 2 bases from J, with 8 bases between. The CDR3 is 13 amino acids. CDR1 and CDR2 (germline): MDHEN, SYDVKM. CDR3 residues: CASSFSDTYEQYF. In DNA form, the CDR3 reads TGTGCCAGCAGTTTTAGCGATACCTACGAGCAGTACTTC.